The present T cell receptor (beta chain) was sequenced within a study of technical replicates of blood from a few donors. Libraries were prepared by immunoSEQ multiplex PCR; TCRdb keeps only in-frame clonotypes and omits some of them. Among roughly 62,000 clones listed, approximately 94% were seen once. The CDR3 length is 14 residues. In germline, CDR1 is SGHNT, CDR2 YYREEE (reference sequence). V lost 5 bases, J lost 1 base, and 5 bases stayed unmatched. Material: PBMCs. This TCR came from a human donor in good health. Some clones in this sample may be carry-over from other donors' samples. The genes are TRBV5-4 and TRBJ1-1; 7 bases are a match to TRBD1. This CDR3 is CASRPGTANTEAFF. The CDR3 nucleotides are TGTGCCAGCAGACCAGGGACAGCGAACACTGAAGCTTTCTTT.